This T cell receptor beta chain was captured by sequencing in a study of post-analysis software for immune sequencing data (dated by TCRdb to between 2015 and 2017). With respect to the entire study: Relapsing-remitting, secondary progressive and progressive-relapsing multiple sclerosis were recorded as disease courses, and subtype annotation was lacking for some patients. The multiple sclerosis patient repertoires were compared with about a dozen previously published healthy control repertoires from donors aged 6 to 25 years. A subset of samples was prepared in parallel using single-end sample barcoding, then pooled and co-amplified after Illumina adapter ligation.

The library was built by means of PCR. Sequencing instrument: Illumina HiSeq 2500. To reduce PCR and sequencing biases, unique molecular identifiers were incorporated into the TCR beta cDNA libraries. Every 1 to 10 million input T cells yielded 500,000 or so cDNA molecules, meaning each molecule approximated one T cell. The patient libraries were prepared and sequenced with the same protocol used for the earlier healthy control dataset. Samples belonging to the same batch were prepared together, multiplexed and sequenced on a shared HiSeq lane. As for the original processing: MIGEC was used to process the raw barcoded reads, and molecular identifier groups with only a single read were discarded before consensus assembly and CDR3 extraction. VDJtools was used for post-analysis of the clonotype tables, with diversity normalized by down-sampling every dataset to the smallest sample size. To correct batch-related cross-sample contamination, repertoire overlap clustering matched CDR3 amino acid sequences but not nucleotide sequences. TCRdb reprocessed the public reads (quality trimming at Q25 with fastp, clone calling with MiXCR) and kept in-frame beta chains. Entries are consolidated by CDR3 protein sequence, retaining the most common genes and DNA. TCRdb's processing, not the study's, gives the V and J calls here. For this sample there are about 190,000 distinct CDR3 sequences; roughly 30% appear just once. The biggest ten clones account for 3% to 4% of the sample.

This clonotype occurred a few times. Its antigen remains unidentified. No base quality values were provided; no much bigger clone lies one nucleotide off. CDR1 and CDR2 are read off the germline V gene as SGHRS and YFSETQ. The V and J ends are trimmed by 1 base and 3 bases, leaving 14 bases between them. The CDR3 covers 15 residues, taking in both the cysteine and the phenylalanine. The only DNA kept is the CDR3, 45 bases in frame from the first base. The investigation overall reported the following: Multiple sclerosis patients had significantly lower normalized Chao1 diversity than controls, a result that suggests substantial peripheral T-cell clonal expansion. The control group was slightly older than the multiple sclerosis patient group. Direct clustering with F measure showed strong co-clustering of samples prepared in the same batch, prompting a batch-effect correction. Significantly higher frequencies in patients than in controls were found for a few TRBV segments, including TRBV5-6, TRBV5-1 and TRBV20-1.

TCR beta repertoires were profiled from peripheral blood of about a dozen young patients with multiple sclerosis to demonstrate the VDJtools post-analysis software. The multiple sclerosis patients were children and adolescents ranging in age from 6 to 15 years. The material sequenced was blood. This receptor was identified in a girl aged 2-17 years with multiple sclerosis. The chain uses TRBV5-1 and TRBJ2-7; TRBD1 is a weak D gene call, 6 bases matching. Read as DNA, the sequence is TGCGCCAGCAGCTTGCAGACAGGATCTGGCTACGAGCAGTACTTC. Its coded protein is CASSLQTGSGYEQYF. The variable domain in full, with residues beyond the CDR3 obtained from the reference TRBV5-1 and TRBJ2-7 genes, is KAGVTQTPRYLIKTRGQQVTLSCSPISGHRSVSWYQQTPGQGLQFLFEYFSETQRNKGNFPGRFSGRQFSNSRSEMNVSTLELGDSALYLCASSLQTGSGYEQYFGPGTRLTVT.